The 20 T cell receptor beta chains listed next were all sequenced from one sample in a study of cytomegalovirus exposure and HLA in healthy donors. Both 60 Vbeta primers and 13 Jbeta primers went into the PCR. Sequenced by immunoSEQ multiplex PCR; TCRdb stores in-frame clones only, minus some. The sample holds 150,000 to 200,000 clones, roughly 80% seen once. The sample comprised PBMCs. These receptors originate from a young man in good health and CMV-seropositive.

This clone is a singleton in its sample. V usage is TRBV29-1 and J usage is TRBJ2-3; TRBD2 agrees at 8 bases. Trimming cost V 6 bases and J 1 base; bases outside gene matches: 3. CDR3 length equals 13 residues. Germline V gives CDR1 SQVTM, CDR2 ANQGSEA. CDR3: CSVKLAGTDTQYF. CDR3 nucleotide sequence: TGCAGCGTAAAACTAGCGGGCACAGATACGCAGTATTTT.

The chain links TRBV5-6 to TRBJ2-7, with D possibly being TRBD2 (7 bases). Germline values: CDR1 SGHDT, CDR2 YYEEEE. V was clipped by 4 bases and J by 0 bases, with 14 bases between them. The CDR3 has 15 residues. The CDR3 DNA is TGTGCCAGCAGCCCGGGGAGGGGGAGCTCCTACGAGCAGTACTTC. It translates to CASSPGRGSSYEQYF.

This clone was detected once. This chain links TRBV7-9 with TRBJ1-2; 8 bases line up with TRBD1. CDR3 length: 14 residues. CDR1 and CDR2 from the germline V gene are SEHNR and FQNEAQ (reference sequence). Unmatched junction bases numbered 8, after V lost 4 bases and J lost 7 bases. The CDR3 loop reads CASSSDAGGFGYTF. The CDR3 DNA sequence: TGTGCCAGCAGCTCCGACGCAGGGGGCTTTGGCTACACCTTC.

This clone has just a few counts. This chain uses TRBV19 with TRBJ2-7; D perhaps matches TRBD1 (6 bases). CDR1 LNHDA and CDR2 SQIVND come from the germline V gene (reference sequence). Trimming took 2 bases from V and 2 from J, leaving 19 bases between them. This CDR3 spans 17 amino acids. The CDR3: CASSIYLRTGKAYEQYF. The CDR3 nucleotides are TGTGCCAGTAGTATATATCTCCGAACAGGGAAGGCCTACGAGCAGTACTTC. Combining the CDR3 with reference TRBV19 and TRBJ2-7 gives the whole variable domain DGGITQSPKYLFRKEGQNVTLSCEQNLNHDAMYWYRQDPGQGLRLIYYSQIVNDFQKGDIAEGYSVSREKKESFPLTVTSAQKNPTAFYLCASSIYLRTGKAYEQYFGPGTRLTVT.

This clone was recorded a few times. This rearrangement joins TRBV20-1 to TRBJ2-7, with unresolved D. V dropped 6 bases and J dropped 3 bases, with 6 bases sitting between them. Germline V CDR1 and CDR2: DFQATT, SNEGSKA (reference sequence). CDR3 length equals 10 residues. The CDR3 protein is CSAELYEQYF. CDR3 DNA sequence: TGCAGTGCCGAACTCTACGAGCAGTACTTC.

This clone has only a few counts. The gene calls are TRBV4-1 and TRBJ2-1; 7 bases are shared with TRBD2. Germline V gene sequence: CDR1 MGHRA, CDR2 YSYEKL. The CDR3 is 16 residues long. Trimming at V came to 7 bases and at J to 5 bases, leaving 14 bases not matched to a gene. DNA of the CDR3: TGCGCCAGCACGGTCCAACTAGCGAGTACCCACAATGAGCAGTTCTTC. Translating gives CASTVQLASTHNEQFF.

CDR3 sequence reads: CASKTTGTGGLGYTF. For the CDR3, the DNA is TGTGCCAGTAAGACCACCGGGACAGGGGGCTTGGGCTACACCTTC. V and J are TRBV19 and TRBJ1-2; TRBD1 matches at 12 bases. This CDR3 contains 15 residues. After removal of 7 bases from V and 8 bases from J, the junction contained 11 bases not matched to a gene. CDR1 is LNHDA and CDR2 is SQIVND in the germline V gene (reference sequence).

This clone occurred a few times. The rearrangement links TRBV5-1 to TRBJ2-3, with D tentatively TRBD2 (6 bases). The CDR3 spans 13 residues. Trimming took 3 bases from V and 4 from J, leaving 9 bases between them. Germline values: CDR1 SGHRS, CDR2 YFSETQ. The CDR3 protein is CASSWGTPDTQYF. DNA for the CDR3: TGCGCCAGCAGCTGGGGGACTCCAGATACGCAGTATTTT.

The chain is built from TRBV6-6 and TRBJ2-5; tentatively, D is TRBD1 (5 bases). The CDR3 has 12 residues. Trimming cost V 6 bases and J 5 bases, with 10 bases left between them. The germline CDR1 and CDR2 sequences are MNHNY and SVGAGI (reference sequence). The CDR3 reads CASSRVPETQYF. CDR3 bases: TGTGCCAGCAGCAGGGTTCCGGAGACCCAGTACTTC.

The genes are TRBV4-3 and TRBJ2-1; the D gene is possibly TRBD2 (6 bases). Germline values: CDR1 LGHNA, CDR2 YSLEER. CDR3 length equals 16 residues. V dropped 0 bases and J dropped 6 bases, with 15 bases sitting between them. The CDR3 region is CASSQDLRRDGNEQFF. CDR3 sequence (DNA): TGCGCCAGCAGCCAAGATTTGAGGAGGGACGGCAATGAGCAGTTCTTC.

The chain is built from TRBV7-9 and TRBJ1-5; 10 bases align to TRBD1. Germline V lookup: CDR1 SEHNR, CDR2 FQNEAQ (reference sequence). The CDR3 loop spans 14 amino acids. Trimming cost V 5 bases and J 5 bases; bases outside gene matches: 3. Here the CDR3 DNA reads TGTGCCAGCAGCGGGGGACAGGGGTATCAGCCCCAGCATTTT. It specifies CASSGGQGYQPQHF.

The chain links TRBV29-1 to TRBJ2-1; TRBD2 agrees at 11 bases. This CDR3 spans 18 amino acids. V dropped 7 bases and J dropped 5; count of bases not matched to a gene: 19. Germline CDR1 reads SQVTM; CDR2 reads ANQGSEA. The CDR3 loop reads CSASWEVRSGRVNNEQFF. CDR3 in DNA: TGCAGCGCCTCCTGGGAGGTTCGTAGCGGGAGGGTAAACAATGAGCAGTTCTTC.

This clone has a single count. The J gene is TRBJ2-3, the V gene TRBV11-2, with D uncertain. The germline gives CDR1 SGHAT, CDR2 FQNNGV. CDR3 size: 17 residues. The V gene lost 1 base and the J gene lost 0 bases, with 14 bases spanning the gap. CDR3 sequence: CASSLAETGSSTDTQYF. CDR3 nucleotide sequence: TGTGCCAGCAGCTTAGCCGAGACCGGGTCTAGCACAGATACGCAGTATTTT.

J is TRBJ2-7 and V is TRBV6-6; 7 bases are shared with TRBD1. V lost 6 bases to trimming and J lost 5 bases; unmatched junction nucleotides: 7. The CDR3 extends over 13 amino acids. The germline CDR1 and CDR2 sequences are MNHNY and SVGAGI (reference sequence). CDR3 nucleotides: TGTGCCAGCAGACATCGACAGGGCGACGAGCAGTACTTC. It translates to CASRHRQGDEQYF.

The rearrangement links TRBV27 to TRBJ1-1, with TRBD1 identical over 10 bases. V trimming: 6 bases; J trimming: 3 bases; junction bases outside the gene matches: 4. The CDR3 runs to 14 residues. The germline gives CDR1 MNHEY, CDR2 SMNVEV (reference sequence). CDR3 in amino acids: CASRTGTGDTEAFF. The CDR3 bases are TGTGCCAGCAGAACCGGGACAGGGGACACTGAAGCTTTCTTT.

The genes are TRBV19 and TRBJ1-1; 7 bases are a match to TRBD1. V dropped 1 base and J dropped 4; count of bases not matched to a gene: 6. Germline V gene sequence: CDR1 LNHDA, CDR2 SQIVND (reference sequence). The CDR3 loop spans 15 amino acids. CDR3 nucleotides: TGTGCCAGTAGTATAGGGGGACAGCGAGGCACTGAAGCTTTCTTT. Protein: CASSIGGQRGTEAFF. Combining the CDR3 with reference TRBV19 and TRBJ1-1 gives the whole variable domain DGGITQSPKYLFRKEGQNVTLSCEQNLNHDAMYWYRQDPGQGLRLIYYSQIVNDFQKGDIAEGYSVSREKKESFPLTVTSAQKNPTAFYLCASSIGGQRGTEAFFGQGTRLTVV.

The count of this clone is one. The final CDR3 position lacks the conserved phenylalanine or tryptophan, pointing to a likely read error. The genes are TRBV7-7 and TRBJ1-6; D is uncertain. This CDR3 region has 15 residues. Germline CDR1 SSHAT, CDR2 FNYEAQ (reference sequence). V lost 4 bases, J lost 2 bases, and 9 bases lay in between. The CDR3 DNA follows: TGTGCCAGCAGCTCGATAGTGCCCTATAATTCACCCCTCCACCTT. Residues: CASSSIVPYNSPLHL.

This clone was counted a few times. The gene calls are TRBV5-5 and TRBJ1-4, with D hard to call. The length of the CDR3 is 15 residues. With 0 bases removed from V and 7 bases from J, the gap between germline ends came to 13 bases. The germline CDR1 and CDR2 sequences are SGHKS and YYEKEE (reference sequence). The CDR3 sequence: CASSLALTAGEKLFF. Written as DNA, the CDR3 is TGTGCCAGCAGCTTGGCGTTGACGGCGGGTGAAAAACTGTTTTTT.

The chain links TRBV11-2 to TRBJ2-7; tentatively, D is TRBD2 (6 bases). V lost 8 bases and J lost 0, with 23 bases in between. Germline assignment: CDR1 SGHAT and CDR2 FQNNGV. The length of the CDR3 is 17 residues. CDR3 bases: TGTGCCAGCGTGGCGGGAAAGTACTCATTTAACTCCTACGAGCAGTACTTC. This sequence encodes CASVAGKYSFNSYEQYF.

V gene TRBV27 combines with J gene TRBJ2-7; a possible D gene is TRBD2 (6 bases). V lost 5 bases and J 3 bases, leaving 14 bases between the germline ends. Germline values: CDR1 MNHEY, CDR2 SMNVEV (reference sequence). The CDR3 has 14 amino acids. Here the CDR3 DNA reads TGTGCCAGCAGTCTCGGGGTGGGGGGCTACGAGCAGTACTTC. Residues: CASSLGVGGYEQYF.